The 28 T cell receptor beta chains below come from one sample, sequenced in a study of shared clonotypes between healthy human individuals. Some clones are missing from TCRdb's copy, which holds only in-frame ones; the method was immunoSEQ multiplex PCR. The top ten hold around 0.35% of the sample, which has about 2.3 million clones, roughly 90% seen once. Sequencing was performed on naive CD4+ T cells from PBMCs. Noted subset: CD45RA+ positively selected. The receptors derive from a man aged 18 to 35 in good health. Some clones in this sample may be carry-over from other donors' samples.

This clone appeared once. The rearrangement uses TRBV11-2 and TRBJ1-2, with 8 positions matching TRBD1. Germline V gene sequence: CDR1 SGHAT, CDR2 FQNNGV. The CDR3 sequence is 16 residues long. Germline trimming cut 4 bases from V and 3 bases from J; bases unmatched to any gene: 10. Written as DNA, the CDR3 is TGTGCCAGCAGCTCACCGAGACAGGGGTTTTACTATGGCTACACCTTC. Encoded protein: CASSSPRQGFYYGYTF.

The J gene is TRBJ2-5, the V gene TRBV28; TRBD1 aligns across 9 bases. The CDR3 is 14 residues long. With V trimmed by 9 bases and J by 4 bases, 9 bases remained unmatched. From germline, CDR1 is MDHEN and CDR2 SYDVKM. The CDR3 nucleotides are TGTGCCAGTGCACAGGGGGCTTGGGGAGAGACCCAGTACTTC. This sequence encodes CASAQGAWGETQYF. Using reference TRBV28 and TRBJ2-5 for the parts outside the CDR3, the full variable domain is DVKVTQSSRYLVKRTGEKVFLECVQDMDHENMFWYRQDPGLGLRLIYFSYDVKMKEKGDIPEGYSVSREKKERFSLILESASTNQTSMYLCASAQGAWGETQYFGPGTRLLVL.

Details on this clone: The sample holds other DNA sequences that translate to the same CDR3. This chain joins TRBV2 and TRBJ2-7, with TRBD1 as a possible D gene (5 bases). V was pared by 3 bases and J by 0 bases, with 9 bases between. From germline, CDR1 is SNHLY and CDR2 FYNNEI. The CDR3 totals 14 residues. CDR3 bases: TGTGCCAGCAGTGATCAGGGTTCCTCCTACGAGCAGTACTTC. This translates into CASSDQGSSYEQYF.

This chain links TRBV7-3 with TRBJ2-3, with TRBD2 matching 7 bases. The J segment lost 3 bases and the V segment lost 4 bases, leaving 7 bases of the junction unmatched. Per the germline V gene, CDR1 is SGHTA and CDR2 is FQGTGA. This CDR3 has 15 amino acids. This chain's CDR3 is CASSSSGTKTDTQYF. The CDR3 DNA follows: TGTGCCAGCAGCTCCTCCGGGACTAAAACAGATACGCAGTATTTT.

This chain joins TRBV13 and TRBJ2-5; no reliable D call. CDR3 size: 14 residues. Germline CDR1 and CDR2: PRHDT and FYEKMQ (reference sequence). The V end was cut by 5 bases, the J end by 5 bases, with 15 bases between. The CDR3 DNA reads TGTGCCAGCAGCCCCCAACTGGGCCGGGAGACCCAGTACTTC. Encoded protein: CASSPQLGRETQYF.

This sequence joins TRBV6-5 and TRBJ2-6; tentatively, D is TRBD1 or TRBD2 (5 bases each). The V gene's germline CDR1 is MNHEY and CDR2 SVGAGI. V lost 6 bases to trimming and J lost 2 bases, with 8 bases between them. CDR3 length equals 14 residues. The CDR3 bases are TGTGCCAGCAGCAGGGACGCTGGGGCCAACGTCCTGACTTTC. The encoded protein is CASSRDAGANVLTF.

Comment on this clone: Because the CDR3's place on the DNA is in doubt, the DNA is left out and the CDR3 is given as listed by TCRdb. This chain links TRBV21-1 with TRBJ1-1; TRBD1 is the table's D call and was not checked against the DNA. TRBV21-1 is assigned pseudogene status. The length of the CDR3 is 11 amino acids, counting both ends. The CDR3 region is CARRWGHGAFF.

The chain combines TRBV5-1 with TRBJ2-7; TRBD1 matches at 7 bases. The junction had 8 bases not matched to a gene; V was cut back by 4 bases and J by 4 bases. Germline V gene lookup returns CDR1 SGHRS and CDR2 YFSETQ. There are 14 residues in the CDR3. The DNA for the CDR3 is TGCGCCAGCAGCCCCGACAGGGCGGTTTACGAGCAGTACTTC. It specifies CASSPDRAVYEQYF.

There are a few counts of this clone. CDR3 residues: CATTDRRNQPQHF. The CDR3 DNA reads TGTGCCACTACCGACAGGCGCAATCAGCCCCAGCATTTT. J is TRBJ1-5 and V is TRBV28; possibly TRBD1 for D (6 bases). CDR1 and CDR2 (germline): MDHEN, SYDVKM. Trimming cost V 10 bases and J 2 bases, with 12 bases left between them. The CDR3 has 13 amino acids. Supplemented by reference TRBV28 and TRBJ1-5, the full variable domain reads DVKVTQSSRYLVKRTGEKVFLECVQDMDHENMFWYRQDPGLGLRLIYFSYDVKMKEKGDIPEGYSVSREKKERFSLILESASTNQTSMYLCATTDRRNQPQHFGDGTRLSIL.

The chain employs TRBV5-6 and TRBJ1-2; no clear D. Looked up from germline, CDR1 is SGHDT and CDR2 is YYEEEE. The CDR3 consists of 16 residues. V was cut by 3 bases and J by 3 bases, with 18 bases left in between. The CDR3 protein is CASSWRIRLPDYGYTF. The DNA of the CDR3 is TGTGCCAGCAGCTGGCGGATCCGTTTACCCGACTATGGCTACACCTTC.

This clone was recorded once. The chain combines TRBV5-4 with TRBJ2-1; 16 bases align to TRBD2. CDR3 size: 16 residues. V was clipped by 4 bases and J by 7 bases; unmatched bases: 5. CDR1 is SGHNT and CDR2 is YYREEE in the germline V gene (reference sequence). The CDR3 region has the DNA TGTGCCAGCAGCCACGGGACTAGCGGGAGGGCAAATGAGCAGTTCTTC. Translation gives CASSHGTSGRANEQFF.

This clone was recorded only once. The chain recombines TRBV7-9 with TRBJ2-7; D not certain. Germline V gene data show CDR1 as SEHNR and CDR2 as FQNEAQ (reference sequence). Trimming removed 2 bases from V and 1 base from J, with 9 bases in between. This CDR3 is built from 14 residues. This chain's CDR3 is CASSLPTDSYEQYF. The CDR3 bases are TGTGCCAGCAGCTTACCTACAGATTCCTACGAGCAGTACTTC.

The chain is built from TRBV6-5 and TRBJ1-1, with a weak D call TRBD1 (5 bases). Trimming shortened V by 3 bases and J by 9 bases, and 17 bases separated the two germline ends. The CDR3 is 14 amino acids. Germline-derived CDR1 and CDR2 are MNHEY and SVGAGI. The CDR3 spells CASSYYAGQGKAFF. In DNA, the CDR3 is TGTGCCAGCAGTTATTACGCAGGGCAGGGCAAAGCTTTCTTT.

This clone was seen once. This chain joins TRBV10-2 and TRBJ2-3; 7 nucleotides align to TRBD2. The germline V gene has CDR1 WSHSY and CDR2 SAAADI. The CDR3 has 14 amino acids. V dropped 6 bases and J dropped 3; count of bases not matched to a gene: 6. CDR3 loop: CASSATGRTDTQYF. For the CDR3, the DNA is TGCGCCAGCAGCGCCACCGGGAGGACAGATACGCAGTATTTT.

This clone was detected only once. The genes are TRBV6-4 and TRBJ1-4, with no clear D. The CDR3 loop spans 15 amino acids. V was clipped by 2 bases and J by 0 bases, with 7 bases between them. Per germline, CDR1 MRHNA and CDR2 SNTAGT. In DNA, the CDR3 is TGTGCCAGCAGTGACCAGAGCTCAACTAATGAAAAACTGTTTTTT. Encoded protein: CASSDQSSTNEKLFF.

In its sample, this clone was seen once. The V gene is TRBV7-2, the J gene TRBJ2-7; TRBD1 is a possible D gene (9 bases). Trimming took 2 bases from V and 0 from J, leaving 20 bases between them. Germline lookup yields CDR1 SGHTA and CDR2 FQGNSA. The CDR3 totals 18 residues. The CDR3 reads CASSLNRGLSGSSYEQYF. CDR3 bases: TGTGCCAGCAGCTTAAACAGGGGGCTGAGCGGGAGCTCCTACGAGCAGTACTTC.

This chain links TRBV5-1 with TRBJ2-7, with 10 bases matching TRBD2. V lost 0 bases and J lost 3; bases outside the gene matches: 9. The CDR3 length is 17 residues. CDR1 and CDR2 (germline): SGHRS, YFSETQ. DNA for the CDR3: TGCGCCAGCAGCTTGGCGGTCGGACTAGCGGATTACTACGAGCAGTACTTC. It is translated as CASSLAVGLADYYEQYF.

The CDR3 is CASSLGSWVTYNEQFF. In DNA form, the CDR3 reads TGCGCCAGCAGCTTGGGATCTTGGGTCACCTACAATGAGCAGTTCTTC. The genes are TRBV5-1 and TRBJ2-1; no clear D gene. This CDR3 region has 16 residues. V was trimmed by 0 bases and J by 2 bases, leaving 12 bases between them. Germline CDR1 is SGHRS and CDR2 is YFSETQ.

The chain carries TRBV6-1 and TRBJ1-2; TRBD1 might be the D (6 bases). CDR3 length: 15 residues. Germline values: CDR1 MNHNS, CDR2 SASEGT. V lost 2 bases and J lost 9, with 19 bases in between. DNA for the CDR3: TGTGCCAGCAGTGAATCCGCTAACCAGGGGAGCAGCTACACCTTC. Its protein is CASSESANQGSSYTF.

The chain joins TRBV28 to TRBJ2-7, with D perhaps matching TRBD1 or TRBD2 (5 bases each). CDR3 length: 14 residues. V was trimmed by 4 bases and J by 3 bases, leaving 13 bases between them. Germline V gene lookup returns CDR1 MDHEN and CDR2 SYDVKM. This CDR3 reads CASSSLRGSYEQYF. The CDR3 nucleotides read TGTGCCAGCAGTTCCCTCCGGGGCAGCTACGAGCAGTACTTC.

This clone was recorded only once. This same CDR3 is encoded by further DNA sequences in the sample. The genes are TRBV5-1 and TRBJ1-1, with D tentatively TRBD1 (5 bases). Germline V gene data show CDR1 as SGHRS and CDR2 as YFSETQ. This CDR3 region has 15 residues. V dropped 0 bases and J dropped 0 bases, with 9 bases sitting between them. CDR3 bases: TGCGCCAGCAGCTTGGCCTCGGGGCTGAACACTGAAGCTTTCTTT. Protein sequence: CASSLASGLNTEAFF.

In this sample, this clone turned up once. The same CDR3 can be traced to other DNA sequences in this sample. DNA for the CDR3: TGTGCCTGGAGCGGGACAGGGAAAGAGACCCAGTACTTC. The encoded protein is CAWSGTGKETQYF. This chain joins TRBV30 and TRBJ2-5; TRBD1 agrees at 9 bases. The junction had 2 bases not matched to a gene; V was cut back by 3 bases and J by 3 bases. The CDR3 runs 13 residues. CDR1 is GTSNPN, CDR2 SVGIG, per germline (reference sequence).

The J gene is TRBJ1-2, the V gene TRBV30; TRBD1 is a possible D gene (5 bases). The CDR3 sequence is 14 residues long. The V end was cut by 2 bases, the J end by 4 bases, with 14 bases between. CDR1 is GTSNPN, CDR2 SVGIG, per germline (reference sequence). The CDR3 loop is CAWSPSGASYGYTF. In DNA, the CDR3 is TGTGCCTGGAGTCCCAGCGGGGCCAGCTATGGCTACACCTTC.

The rearrangement links TRBV6-5 to TRBJ1-2; D gene uncertain. Germline assignment: CDR1 MNHEY and CDR2 SVGAGI. V lost 6 bases to trimming and J lost 8 bases, with 13 bases between them. The CDR3 length is 12 residues. The DNA of the CDR3 is TGTGCCAGCAGCCCAACTGATGCGGGCTACACCTTC. Protein: CASSPTDAGYTF.

This sequence joins TRBV7-8 and TRBJ2-7; TRBD2 aligns across 7 bases. Per germline, CDR1 SGHVS and CDR2 FQNEAQ. V dropped 3 bases and J dropped 4; count of bases not matched to a gene: 18. The CDR3 extends over 18 amino acids. The CDR3 DNA sequence: TGTGCCAGCAGCTTTGCCAGCGGGATAACGTCGTCAATGTACGAGCAGTACTTC. Residues: CASSFASGITSSMYEQYF. Filled out from reference TRBV7-8 and TRBJ2-7, the complete variable domain reads GAGVSQSPRYKVAKRGQDVALRCDPISGHVSLFWYQQALGQGPEFLTYFQNEAQLDKSGLPSDRFFAERPEGSVSTLKIQRTQQEDSAVYLCASSFASGITSSMYEQYFGPGTRLTVT.

This clone was seen more than once but under ten times. As DNA, the CDR3 is TGTGCCAGCAGTGAGGGGGCGATCCATCAGCCCCAGCATTTT. Protein: CASSEGAIHQPQHF. The rearrangement joins TRBV6-1 to TRBJ1-5, with TRBD1 as a possible D gene (6 bases). The germline V gene encodes CDR1 MNHNS and CDR2 SASEGT. The length of the CDR3 is 14 residues. Trimming shortened V by 3 bases and J by 5 bases, and 11 bases separated the two germline ends.

The chain combines TRBV28 with TRBJ2-7; 7 nucleotides match TRBD2. Germline values: CDR1 MDHEN, CDR2 SYDVKM. The CDR3 runs 14 residues. Trimming at V came to 8 bases and at J to 2 bases, leaving 9 bases not matched to a gene. The CDR3 is CASRRASGAYEQYF. CDR3 bases: TGTGCCAGCCGGCGGGCTAGCGGAGCCTACGAGCAGTACTTC.

The chain carries TRBV7-2 and TRBJ1-1; the D is unclear. In germline, CDR1 is SGHTA, CDR2 FQGNSA. The CDR3 has 15 amino acids. Trimming pared 5 bases from V and 2 bases from J, leaving 15 bases between. The CDR3 sequence: CASSPPWTANTEAFF. DNA for the CDR3: TGTGCCAGCAGCCCGCCCTGGACCGCTAACACTGAAGCTTTCTTT. The variable domain in full, completed from reference TRBV7-2 and TRBJ1-1, reads GAGVSQSPSNKVTEKGKDVELRCDPISGHTALYWYRQSLGQGLEFLIYFQGNSAPDKSGLPSDRFSAERTGGSVSTLTIQRTQQEDSAVYLCASSPPWTANTEAFFGQGTRLTVV.